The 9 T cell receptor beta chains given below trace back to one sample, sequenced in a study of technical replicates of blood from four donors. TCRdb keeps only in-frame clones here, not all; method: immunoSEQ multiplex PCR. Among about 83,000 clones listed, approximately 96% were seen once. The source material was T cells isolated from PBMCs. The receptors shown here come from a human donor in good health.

CDR3 amino acids: CASSTVGGTYEQYF. The CDR3 DNA is TGTGCCAGCAGTACGGTGGGGGGGACCTACGAGCAGTACTTC. The rearrangement links TRBV9 to TRBJ2-7, with 7 bases fitting TRBD2. The V and J ends lost 5 bases and 2 bases, in that order; junction bases with no gene match: 7. This CDR3 has 14 amino acids. Germline V gene data show CDR1 as SGDLS and CDR2 as YYNGEE.

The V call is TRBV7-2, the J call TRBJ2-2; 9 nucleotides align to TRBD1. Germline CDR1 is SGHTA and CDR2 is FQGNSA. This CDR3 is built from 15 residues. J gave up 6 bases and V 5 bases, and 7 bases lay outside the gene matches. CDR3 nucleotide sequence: TGTGCCAGCAGCCAGGGACAGGGTGGGGCCGGGGAGCTGTTTTTT. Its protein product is CASSQGQGGAGELFF.

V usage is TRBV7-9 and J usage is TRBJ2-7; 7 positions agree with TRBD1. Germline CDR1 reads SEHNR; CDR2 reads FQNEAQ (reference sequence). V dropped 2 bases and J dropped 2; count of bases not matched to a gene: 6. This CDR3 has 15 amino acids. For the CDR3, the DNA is TGTGCCAGCAGCTTAAGGGGGCAAATCCCCTACGAGCAGTACTTC. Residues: CASSLRGQIPYEQYF.

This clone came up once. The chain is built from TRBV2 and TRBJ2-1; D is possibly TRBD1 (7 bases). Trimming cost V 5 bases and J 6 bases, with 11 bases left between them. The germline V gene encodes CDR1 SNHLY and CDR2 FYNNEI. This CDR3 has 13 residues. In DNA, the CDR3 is TGTGCCAGCAGTCGTCAGGGGGGCAATGAGCAGTTCTTC. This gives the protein CASSRQGGNEQFF.

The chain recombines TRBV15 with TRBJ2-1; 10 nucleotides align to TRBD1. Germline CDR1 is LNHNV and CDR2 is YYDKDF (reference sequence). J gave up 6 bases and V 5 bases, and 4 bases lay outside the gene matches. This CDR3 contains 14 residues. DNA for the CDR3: TGTGCCACCAGCCTACGGACAGGGGGCAATGAGCAGTTCTTC. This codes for CATSLRTGGNEQFF.

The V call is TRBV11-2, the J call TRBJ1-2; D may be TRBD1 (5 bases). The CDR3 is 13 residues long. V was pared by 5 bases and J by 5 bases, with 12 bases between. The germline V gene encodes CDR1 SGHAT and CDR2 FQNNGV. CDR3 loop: CASSEEGIYGYTF. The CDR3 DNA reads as TGTGCCAGCAGCGAGGAGGGGATTTATGGCTACACCTTC. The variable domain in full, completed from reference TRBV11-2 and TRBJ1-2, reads EAGVAQSPRYKIIEKRQSVAFWCNPISGHATLYWYQQILGQGPKLLIQFQNNGVVDDSQLPKDRFSAERLKGVDSTLKIQPAKLEDSAVYLCASSEEGIYGYTFGSGTRLTVV.

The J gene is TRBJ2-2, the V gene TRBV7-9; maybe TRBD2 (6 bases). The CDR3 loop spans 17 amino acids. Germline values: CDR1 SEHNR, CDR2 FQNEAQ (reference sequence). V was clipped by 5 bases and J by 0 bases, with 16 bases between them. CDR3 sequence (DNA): TGTGCCAGCAGCCCAGGGACTTTGATCGCGAACACCGGGGAGCTGTTTTTT. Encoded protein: CASSPGTLIANTGELFF. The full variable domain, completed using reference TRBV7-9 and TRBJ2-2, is DTGVSQNPRHKITKRGQNVTFRCDPISEHNRLYWYRQTLGQGPEFLTYFQNEAQLEKSRLLSDRFSAERPKGSFSTLEIQRTEQGDSAMYLCASSPGTLIANTGELFFGEGSRLTVL.

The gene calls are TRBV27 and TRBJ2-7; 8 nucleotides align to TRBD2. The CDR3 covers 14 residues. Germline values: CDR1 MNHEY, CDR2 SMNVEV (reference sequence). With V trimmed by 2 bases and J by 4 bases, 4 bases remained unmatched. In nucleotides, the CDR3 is TGTGCCAGCAGTTTAAGCGGGAGATCGTACGAGCAGTACTTC. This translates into CASSLSGRSYEQYF.

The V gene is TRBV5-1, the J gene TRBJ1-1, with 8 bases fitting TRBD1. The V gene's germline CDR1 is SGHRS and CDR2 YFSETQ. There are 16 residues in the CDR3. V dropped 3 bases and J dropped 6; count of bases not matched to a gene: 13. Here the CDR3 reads CASSYRQGPREAEAFF. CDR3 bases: TGCGCCAGCAGCTACCGACAGGGGCCACGGGAGGCTGAAGCTTTCTTT.